These 21 T cell receptor beta chains came from one sample sequenced in a study of blood T cell repertoires in COVID-19. Assay used: immunoSEQ multiplex PCR; TCRdb lists only in-frame clones, some missing. The top ten clones hold 0.63% of a sample with 150,000 or so clones, 70% to 90% of them seen once. The source material was peripheral blood. These receptors were collected from a man aged 60-69 years with COVID-19, enrolled during active disease.

The chain carries TRBV5-8 and TRBJ2-7; 10 bases match TRBD1. V shed 4 bases and J 4 bases; nucleotides not matched to a gene: 5. The CDR3 is 14 amino acids. CDR1 is SGHTS, CDR2 YDEGEE, per germline. This CDR3 is CASSRQGASYEQYF. CDR3 DNA sequence: TGTGCCAGCAGCCGACAGGGGGCGTCTTACGAGCAGTACTTC.

The genes are TRBV19 and TRBJ1-2; no firm D call. Trimming removed 8 bases from V and 3 bases from J, with 25 bases in between. Germline CDR1 LNHDA, CDR2 SQIVND (reference sequence). The CDR3 runs 17 residues. CDR3 sequence: CASRSWFEGGGYYGYTF. The DNA for the CDR3 is TGTGCCAGTCGGTCTTGGTTCGAGGGAGGCGGCTACTATGGCTACACCTTC. The full variable domain, rest sourced from reference TRBV19 and TRBJ1-2, is DGGITQSPKYLFRKEGQNVTLSCEQNLNHDAMYWYRQDPGQGLRLIYYSQIVNDFQKGDIAEGYSVSREKKESFPLTVTSAQKNPTAFYLCASRSWFEGGGYYGYTFGSGTRLTVV.

The chain carries TRBV9 and TRBJ2-1; TRBD1 matches 9 bases. Losses at the gene ends were 4 bases for V and 8 bases for J; bases not matched to a gene: 7. The germline gives CDR1 SGDLS, CDR2 YYNGEE. The CDR3 is 14 residues long. This chain's CDR3 is CASSPHWTGDEQFF. CDR3 DNA sequence: TGTGCCAGCAGCCCGCACTGGACAGGGGATGAGCAGTTCTTC.

The rearrangement joins TRBV7-2 to TRBJ2-5, with 10 bases that match TRBD2. Germline V gene sequence: CDR1 SGHTA, CDR2 FQGNSA. Losses at the gene ends were 0 bases for V and 5 bases for J; bases not matched to a gene: 9. The CDR3 spans 17 residues. The DNA of the CDR3 is TGTGCCAGCAGCTTAGCAGAGTCTAGCGGGAGTAGGGAGACCCAGTACTTC. Residues: CASSLAESSGSRETQYF.

The gene calls are TRBV7-8 and TRBJ1-1; the D gene is possibly TRBD1 (6 bases). This CDR3 comprises 11 residues. Per germline, CDR1 SGHVS and CDR2 FQNEAQ. V was trimmed by 5 bases and J by 8 bases, leaving 9 bases between them. The CDR3 region is CASSQGTEAFF. The CDR3 DNA reads TGTGCCAGCAGCCAAGGGACAGAAGCTTTCTTT. Filled out from reference TRBV7-8 and TRBJ1-1, the complete variable domain reads GAGVSQSPRYKVAKRGQDVALRCDPISGHVSLFWYQQALGQGPEFLTYFQNEAQLDKSGLPSDRFFAERPEGSVSTLKIQRTQQEDSAVYLCASSQGTEAFFGQGTRLTVV.

The chain links TRBV11-2 to TRBJ2-3, with D possibly matching TRBD1 (6 bases). V was cut by 3 bases and J by 1 base, with 14 bases left in between. The CDR3 is 16 amino acids. The V gene's germline CDR1 is SGHAT and CDR2 FQNNGV. The CDR3, as DNA: TGTGCCAGCAGCTTTCTCCCAGGGGCTGGCACAGATACGCAGTATTTT. Protein sequence: CASSFLPGAGTDTQYF.

This chain joins TRBV18 and TRBJ1-4, with 7 bases lining up with TRBD1. Looked up from germline, CDR1 is KGHSH and CDR2 is LQKENI. The V gene end was trimmed by 3 bases and the J gene end by 4 bases; junction bases not matched to a gene: 2. The CDR3 has 14 amino acids. CDR3 sequence reads: CASSPGTVNEKLFF. The CDR3 coding sequence is TGTGCCAGCTCACCGGGGACAGTTAATGAAAAACTGTTTTTT.

The V gene is TRBV6-2 or TRBV6-3, the J gene TRBJ2-3, with 7 bases fitting TRBD1. Per germline, CDR1 MNHEY and CDR2 SVGEGT. This CDR3 is 16 amino acids long. V lost 0 bases and J lost 0; bases outside the gene matches: 3. This chain's CDR3 is CASSYSGTASTDTQYF. The CDR3 nucleotides read TGTGCCAGCAGTTACTCGGGGACAGCTAGCACAGATACGCAGTATTTT.

V gene TRBV23-1 combines with J gene TRBJ1-1; TRBD1 matches at 8 bases. TRBV23-1 is an ORF; its function is uncertain. The junction had 5 bases not matched to a gene; V was cut back by 3 bases and J by 5 bases. The CDR3 totals 14 residues. The CDR3 region has the DNA TGCGCCAGCAGTCACGAACAGGGGGGGACTGAAGCTTTCTTT. Its translation: CASSHEQGGTEAFF.

The chain uses TRBV28 and TRBJ1-2; D not resolved. With 3 bases removed from V and 2 bases from J, the gap between germline ends came to 10 bases. This CDR3 comprises 14 residues. CDR1 and CDR2 from the germline V gene are MDHEN and SYDVKM. This CDR3 reads CASSFVGGNYGYTF. The DNA of the CDR3 is TGTGCCAGCAGTTTCGTCGGCGGAAACTATGGCTACACCTTC.

This clone has just one count. The J gene is TRBJ2-1, the V gene TRBV9, with 10 positions matching TRBD2. The CDR3 runs 16 residues. Germline CDR1 and CDR2: SGDLS and YYNGEE. With 2 bases clipped from V and 2 bases from J, the junction kept 4 bases outside the gene matches. This chain's CDR3 is CASSVSGGRTYNEQFF. As DNA, the CDR3 is TGTGCCAGCAGCGTTAGCGGGGGGAGGACCTACAATGAGCAGTTCTTC.

The gene calls are TRBV11-3 and TRBJ1-1, with a weak D call TRBD1 (5 bases). V was clipped by 7 bases and J by 1 base, with 13 bases between them. Germline lookup yields CDR1 SGHNT and CDR2 YENEEA. The CDR3 is 14 residues long. CDR3 loop: CASTSGSPNTEAFF. As DNA, the CDR3 is TGTGCCAGCACCTCAGGGTCCCCGAACACTGAAGCTTTCTTT.

The chain links TRBV6-1 to TRBJ1-1; no clear D. This CDR3 contains 13 residues. Germline V gives CDR1 MNHNS, CDR2 SASEGT. The germline V and J ends were trimmed by 2 bases and 1 base, with 5 bases remaining between them. The CDR3 reads CASSETRNTEAFF. The DNA for the CDR3 is TGTGCCAGCAGTGAAACTCGGAACACTGAAGCTTTCTTT.

J is TRBJ2-1 and V is TRBV12-3 or TRBV12-4; D not resolved. This CDR3 contains 12 residues. Trimming shortened V by 2 bases and J by 6 bases, and 5 bases separated the two germline ends. CDR3 nucleotides: TGTGCCAGCAGTTTAATATTCAATGAGCAGTTCTTC. Translating gives CASSLIFNEQFF.

The V call is TRBV4-3, the J call TRBJ1-4; a weak D match, TRBD1 (5 bases). CDR1 and CDR2 (germline): LGHNA, YSLEER. The CDR3 extends over 14 amino acids. Trimming cost V 0 bases and J 8 bases, with 10 bases left between them. CDR3 DNA sequence: TGCGCCAGCAGCCAAGATGCAGGGCCGGAAAAACTGTTTTTT. This translates into CASSQDAGPEKLFF.

The genes are TRBV12-3 or TRBV12-4 and TRBJ1-1; D possibly corresponds to TRBD1 (5 bases). With 5 bases removed from V and 1 base from J, the gap between germline ends came to 8 bases. The CDR3 runs to 13 residues. CDR3 bases: TGTGCCAGCAGTATGGGGGGGAACACTGAAGCTTTCTTT. Its protein is CASSMGGNTEAFF.

The chain couples TRBV4-3 to TRBJ2-1; D is ambiguous. With 1 base removed from V and 6 bases from J, the gap between germline ends came to 7 bases. The CDR3 is 13 amino acids. The germline V gene has CDR1 LGHNA and CDR2 YSLEER. CDR3: CASSQAGSNEQFF. The CDR3 nucleotides are TGCGCCAGCAGCCAAGCAGGTAGCAATGAGCAGTTCTTC.

CDR3 DNA sequence: TGTGCCAGCAGTCCTAGTCCTGTCTCTGGAAACACCATATATTTT. As protein: CASSPSPVSGNTIYF. V gene TRBV2 combines with J gene TRBJ1-3; D unclear. CDR1 SNHLY and CDR2 FYNNEI come from the germline V gene. The V and J ends lost 5 bases and 0 bases respectively, with 11 bases between them. The CDR3 totals 15 residues.

The rearrangement links TRBV4-2 to TRBJ1-2; D perhaps matches TRBD1 (5 bases). Germline V gene data show CDR1 as LGHNA and CDR2 as YNFKEQ. The CDR3 is made up of 15 amino acids. Trimming left V 1 base short and J 4 bases short, with 13 bases between. The CDR3 DNA reads as TGTGCCAGCAGCCAAGGGTACCTTGACAGCTATGGCTACACCTTC. This codes for CASSQGYLDSYGYTF.

The chain employs TRBV18 and TRBJ2-3; perhaps TRBD2 as D (6 bases). Per germline, CDR1 KGHSH and CDR2 LQKENI. CDR3 size: 14 residues. V was cut by 4 bases and J by 3 bases, with 11 bases left in between. The CDR3 DNA is TGTGCCAGCTCACTACGGGGGACTACAGATACGCAGTATTTT. Its translation is CASSLRGTTDTQYF.

This clone was observed a few times. The chain employs TRBV27 and TRBJ1-3, with 7 bases that match TRBD1. Per the germline V gene, CDR1 is MNHEY and CDR2 is SMNVEV (reference sequence). The V segment lost 6 bases and the J segment 1 base; nucleotides outside the gene matches: 3. CDR3 length equals 14 residues. The CDR3 region is CASRKQGSGNTIYF. The CDR3 region has the DNA TGTGCCAGCAGAAAACAGGGGTCTGGAAACACCATATATTTT.